The 15 T cell receptor beta chains in this list originate from one sample, sequenced in a study of T cell responses to AZD1222 COVID-19 vaccine. Assay used: immunoSEQ multiplex PCR; TCRdb lists only in-frame clones, some missing. The sample holds some 180,000 clones, around 94% seen once. The material sequenced was peripheral blood, taken 28 days after the second AZD1222 dose. All receptors come from an adult who received the AZD1222 COVID-19 vaccine.

The V and J genes are TRBV7-3 and TRBJ1-2, with D perhaps TRBD1 (5 bases). The germline V gene has CDR1 SGHTA and CDR2 FQGTGA. Trimming left V 5 bases short and J 8 bases short, with 15 bases between. The CDR3 runs to 13 residues. The CDR3 sequence: CASSARWGAGYTF. CDR3 DNA: TGTGCCAGCAGCGCCCGATGGGGCGCAGGCTACACCTTC.

This chain connects TRBV5-5 to TRBJ1-1; the D is unclear. The CDR3 is 12 amino acids. Germline CDR1 reads SGHKS; CDR2 reads YYEKEE (reference sequence). The ends were cut back, 2 bases at V and 4 bases at J, with 6 bases in the middle. CDR3 in amino acids: CASSFSGTEAFF. CDR3 DNA sequence: TGTGCCAGCAGCTTCAGTGGCACTGAAGCTTTCTTT.

The sample holds one count of this clone. CDR3 sequence: CASSLFPPGQGIEAFF. The CDR3 DNA reads TGTGCCAGCAGTTTATTCCCGCCCGGACAGGGTATTGAAGCTTTCTTT. This chain links TRBV6-2 or TRBV6-3 with TRBJ1-1; 8 positions agree with TRBD1. The CDR3 sequence is 16 residues long. Germline values: CDR1 MNHEY, CDR2 SVGEGT. After removal of 4 bases from V and 7 bases from J, the junction contained 14 bases not matched to a gene.

The chain links TRBV5-1 to TRBJ2-3; tentatively, D is TRBD2 (5 bases). The V gene's germline CDR1 is SGHRS and CDR2 YFSETQ. Trimming took off 7 bases at V and 6 bases at J, with 15 bases between the two ends. CDR3 length equals 13 residues. CDR3 loop: CASRQAASDTQYF. For the CDR3, the DNA is TGCGCCAGCCGCCAAGCGGCTAGCGATACGCAGTATTTT.

J is TRBJ1-1 and V is TRBV5-5, with D hard to call. The CDR3 loop spans 14 amino acids. Germline values: CDR1 SGHKS, CDR2 YYEKEE (reference sequence). V was pared by 2 bases and J by 1 base, with 9 bases between. The CDR3 nucleotides read TGTGCCAGCAGCTTAAGGACCGGGAACACTGAAGCTTTCTTT. Amino acids: CASSLRTGNTEAFF.

The chain recombines TRBV6-5 with TRBJ1-1; no clear D. CDR3 length equals 16 residues. Trimming stripped 2 bases from V and 1 base from J, with 14 bases between. Germline-derived CDR1 and CDR2 are MNHEY and SVGAGI. The CDR3: CASSYGQGRSNTEAFF. CDR3 sequence (DNA): TGTGCCAGCAGTTACGGGCAAGGACGATCGAACACTGAAGCTTTCTTT.

The rearrangement joins TRBV7-9 to TRBJ2-5; 10 bases map to TRBD1. CDR1 and CDR2 from the germline V gene are SEHNR and FQNEAQ (reference sequence). The CDR3 covers 15 residues. With V trimmed by 5 bases and J by 4 bases, 7 bases remained unmatched. DNA of the CDR3: TGTGCCAGCAGCCTAAGACAGGGGGCGGGAGAGACCCAGTACTTC. As protein: CASSLRQGAGETQYF.

The chain carries TRBV12-3 or TRBV12-4 and TRBJ1-2, with 8 nucleotides matching TRBD1. Unmatched junction bases numbered 14, after V lost 8 bases and J lost 12 bases. The CDR3 sequence is 13 residues long. CDR3 residues: CASRQIGGQVNTF. The CDR3 region has the DNA TGTGCCAGCCGTCAGATCGGGGGACAGGTCAACACCTTC.

The chain combines TRBV9 with TRBJ2-1; TRBD2 matches 10 bases. The CDR3 has 16 amino acids. In germline, CDR1 is SGDLS, CDR2 YYNGEE. The trim removed 4 bases at V and 2 bases at J, leaving 6 bases unmatched. This chain's CDR3 is CASSPRTSGAYNEQFF. The CDR3, as DNA: TGTGCCAGCAGCCCAAGAACTAGCGGGGCCTACAATGAGCAGTTCTTC.

The CDR3 sequence is CASSLAQGEYLGYTF. The CDR3 DNA follows: TGTGCCAGCAGCTTAGCCCAGGGAGAATATCTTGGCTACACCTTC. The chain is built from TRBV7-9 and TRBJ1-2; D is perhaps TRBD1 (5 bases). The V end lost 0 bases, the J end lost 7 bases, and 15 bases lay between the germline ends. This CDR3 has 15 residues. CDR1 SEHNR and CDR2 FQNEAQ come from the germline V gene (reference sequence).

The chain carries TRBV3-1 (or the pseudogene TRBV3-2) and TRBJ2-3; TRBD2 is a possible D gene (6 bases). CDR3 length: 15 residues. The V end was cut by 5 bases, the J end by 2 bases, with 14 bases between. CDR1 and CDR2 from the germline V gene are LGHDT and YNNKEL (reference sequence). In DNA, the CDR3 is TGTGCCAGCAGCGGCCGGGACTCCACCACAGATACGCAGTATTTT. As protein: CASSGRDSTTDTQYF.

The chain couples TRBV27 to TRBJ2-7; tentative D call: TRBD2 (6 bases). In germline, CDR1 is MNHEY, CDR2 SMNVEV (reference sequence). This CDR3 has 13 residues. V lost 9 bases, J lost 1 base, and 13 bases lay in between. The CDR3 spells CASRGGGSYEQYF. The CDR3 nucleotides read TGTGCCAGTCGGGGTGGGGGGTCCTACGAGCAGTACTTC.

This chain uses TRBV5-1 with TRBJ1-1; the D is unclear. There are 13 residues in the CDR3. CDR1 SGHRS and CDR2 YFSETQ come from the germline V gene. V lost 0 bases, J lost 5 bases, and 8 bases lay in between. The CDR3 DNA is TGCGCCAGCAGCTTGGGGGAGAGGACTGAAGCTTTCTTT. Protein sequence: CASSLGERTEAFF.

This clone turned up a few times. V usage is TRBV6-2 or TRBV6-3 and J usage is TRBJ2-2; D not certain. Germline CDR1 reads MNHEY; CDR2 reads SVGEGT. This CDR3 contains 15 residues. V shed 2 bases and J shed 4 bases, with 11 bases lying between them. The CDR3 nucleotides are TGTGCCAGCAGTTACACGTCAGTGGGCACCGGGGAGCTGTTTTTT. This gives the protein CASSYTSVGTGELFF.

The chain combines TRBV30 with TRBJ2-2; D is tentatively TRBD1 or TRBD2 (6 bases each). CDR3 size: 15 residues. V lost 0 bases and J 7 bases, leaving 15 bases between the germline ends. Germline V gene lookup returns CDR1 GTSNPN and CDR2 SVGIG (reference sequence). CDR3 sequence (DNA): TGTGCCTGGAGTGTAAAATGGGGGGCTGACGGGGAGCTGTTTTTT. This sequence encodes CAWSVKWGADGELFF. Together with reference TRBV30 and TRBJ2-2, the CDR3 gives the full variable domain: SQTIHQWPATLVQPVGSPLSLECTVEGTSNPNLYWYRQAAGRGLQLLFYSVGIGQISSEVPQNLSASRPQDRQFILSSKKLLLSDSGFYLCAWSVKWGADGELFFGEGSRLTVL.